Each of the 10 T cell receptor beta chains below was sequenced from the same sample in a study of T cell repertoires in cytomegalovirus infection. One entry per CDR3 protein results from TCRdb running MiXCR on the reads. The table has 550,000 to 700,000 distinct CDR3 sequences, 40% seen once. No antigens are known for them. The sample consisted of cultured PBMCs, taken from culture after CMV antigen stimulation. These receptors were obtained from a human donor in good health (CMV status not recorded). Some clones in this sample may be carry-over from other donors' samples.

The gene calls are TRBV2 and TRBJ2-5, with 7 bases identical to TRBD1. There are 17 residues in the CDR3. J gave up 2 bases and V 2 bases, and 11 bases lay outside the gene matches. CDR1 and CDR2 (germline): SNHLY, FYNNEI. This chain's CDR3 is CASSESIIRDRQETQYF. CDR3 sequence (DNA): TGTGCCAGCAGTGAATCAATTATCCGGGACAGACAAGAGACCCAGTACTTC.

This clonotype was observed a handful of times. The V gene is TRBV5-5, the J gene TRBJ2-5; 14 bases line up with TRBD2. This CDR3 has 16 residues. V trimming: 4 bases; J trimming: 6 bases; junction bases outside the gene matches: 8. Per the germline V gene, CDR1 is SGHKS and CDR2 is YYEKEE (reference sequence). The DNA for the CDR3 is TGTGCCAGCAGCCTATGGACTAGCGGGAGGTCGAAGACCCAGTACTTC. The encoded protein is CASSLWTSGRSKTQYF. Looking up the rest from reference TRBV5-5 and TRBJ2-5 gives the full variable domain: DAGVTQSPTHLIKTRGQQVTLRCSPISGHKSVSWYQQVLGQGPQFIFQYYEKEERGRGNFPDRFSARQFPNYSSELNVNALLLGDSALYLCASSLWTSGRSKTQYFGPGTRLLVL.

The gene calls are TRBV7-2 and TRBJ2-4; 9 nucleotides agree with TRBD2. The CDR3 loop spans 13 amino acids. The J segment lost 13 bases and the V segment lost 2 bases, leaving 6 bases of the junction unmatched. Germline CDR1 SGHTA, CDR2 FQGNSA. The chain's CDR3 is CASSLHSGGPQYF. CDR3 DNA: TGTGCCAGCAGCTTACACAGCGGGGGGCCACAGTACTTC.

This clonotype was recorded once. The chain recombines TRBV9 with TRBJ2-7, with D perhaps matching TRBD1 (5 bases). This CDR3 is 14 amino acids long. Germline values: CDR1 SGDLS, CDR2 YYNGEE. V was shortened by 0 bases and J by 0 bases, with 7 bases between the two germline ends. This chain's CDR3 is CASSVEGVSYEQYF. The DNA for the CDR3 is TGTGCCAGCAGCGTAGAAGGGGTCTCCTACGAGCAGTACTTC.

This clonotype has only a few counts. The rearrangement links TRBV7-6 to TRBJ1-4; no definite D call. Trimming removed 5 bases at V and 2 bases at J, with 12 bases between. Germline lookup yields CDR1 SGHVS and CDR2 FNYEAQ. The CDR3 sequence is 15 residues long. For the CDR3, the DNA is TGTGCCAGCAGCGCCCTCGGCACTACTAATGAAAAACTGTTTTTT. This codes for CASSALGTTNEKLFF.

J is TRBJ2-1 and V is TRBV19; TRBD1 aligns across 10 bases. The CDR3 length is 16 residues. Germline loops: CDR1 LNHDA, CDR2 SQIVND (reference sequence). V gave up 5 bases and J gave up 2 bases; unmatched junction bases: 6. This CDR3 is CASSLPGQGPYNEQFF. The CDR3 DNA sequence: TGTGCCAGTAGTTTACCGGGACAGGGGCCCTACAATGAGCAGTTCTTC.

V usage is TRBV6-6 and J usage is TRBJ1-5; D unclear. Germline CDR1 is MNHNY and CDR2 is SVGAGI (reference sequence). The CDR3 is 14 amino acids. V shed 0 bases and J shed 3 bases, with 6 bases lying between them. The CDR3 loop is CASSYSTHNQPQHF. DNA for the CDR3: TGTGCCAGCAGTTACTCGACCCACAATCAGCCCCAGCATTTT.

The chain carries TRBV7-8 and TRBJ2-7; perhaps TRBD1 as D (8 bases). The CDR3 consists of 15 residues. Trimming shortened V by 5 bases and J by 0 bases, and 14 bases separated the two germline ends. Germline values: CDR1 SGHVS, CDR2 FQNEAQ. The CDR3 DNA reads as TGTGCCAGCAGCCGGGGGGACAGGAGCTCCTACGAGCAGTACTTC. This translates into CASSRGDRSSYEQYF.

The rearrangement uses TRBV5-5 and TRBJ2-7; the D gene is possibly TRBD1 (5 bases). CDR3 length: 13 residues. V dropped 3 bases and J dropped 4 bases, with 11 bases sitting between them. Germline CDR1 reads SGHKS; CDR2 reads YYEKEE (reference sequence). The CDR3 DNA reads TGTGCCAGCAGCTATCGACAGTCTTACGAGCAGTACTTC. This gives the protein CASSYRQSYEQYF.

V is TRBV20-1 and J is TRBJ2-3, with 12 bases aligning to TRBD2. Germline V gene lookup returns CDR1 DFQATT and CDR2 SNEGSKA (reference sequence). The CDR3 consists of 14 residues. V was clipped by 3 bases and J by 5 bases; unmatched bases: 3. CDR3 sequence (DNA): TGCAGTGCTAGGACTAGCGGGGGTTTAGATACGCAGTATTTT. Amino acid sequence: CSARTSGGLDTQYF.